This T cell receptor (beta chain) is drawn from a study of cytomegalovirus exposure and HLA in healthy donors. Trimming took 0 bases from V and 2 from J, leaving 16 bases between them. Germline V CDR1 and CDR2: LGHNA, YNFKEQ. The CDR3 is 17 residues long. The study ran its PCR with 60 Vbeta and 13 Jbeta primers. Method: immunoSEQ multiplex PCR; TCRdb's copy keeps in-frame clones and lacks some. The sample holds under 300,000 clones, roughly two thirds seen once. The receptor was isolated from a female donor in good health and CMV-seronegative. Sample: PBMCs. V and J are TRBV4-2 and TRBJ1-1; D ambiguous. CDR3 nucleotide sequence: TGTGCCAGCAGCCAAGATTGGGCGGGGATCGGAAACACTGAAGCTTTCTTT. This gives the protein CASSQDWAGIGNTEAFF.